These T cell receptor beta chains were read from a single sample in a study of cytomegalovirus exposure and HLA in healthy donors. TCRdb keeps only in-frame clones here, not all; method: immunoSEQ multiplex PCR. The table has around 130,000 clones, over 75% seen once. Specimen: PBMCs. The source is a woman aged 18-29 years in good health and CMV-seronegative. The CDR3 runs from the conserved cysteine through the conserved F or W. The order of the fields is clone size, V gene, D gene, J gene, CDR3 length, CDR3 DNA, CDR3 protein. A D gene is named only where the DNA matches it firmly. Some rows have no size entry. The others give once, few or many, or a class for an expanded clone.

>NA|TRBV19|NA|TRBJ1-1|15
TGTGCCAGTAGTGTAGCTGGGGGGGCTCGAAGTGAAGCTTTCTTT
CASSVAGGARSEAFF
>NA|TRBV6-1|NA|TRBJ1-2|13
TGTGCCAGCAGTGTAACAGGGCAAATAAGCTACACCTTC
CASSVTGQISYTF
>few|TRBV19|NA|TRBJ2-1|13
TGTGCCAGTTCCATTGGGAGCAGGAATGAGCAGTTCTTC
CASSIGSRNEQFF
>NA|TRBV6-4|NA|TRBJ1-3|14
TGTGCCAGCTTGGACAGCTCCTCTGGAAACACCATATATTTT
CASLDSSSGNTIYF
>NA|TRBV9|NA|TRBJ1-3|15
TGTGCCAGCAGCGTAAACTGGAGCGGGGGAAACACCATATATTTT
CASSVNWSGGNTIYF
>NA|TRBV18|TRBD1|TRBJ1-6|13
TGTGCCAGCTCACAGGGGGCGGATTCACCCCTCCACTTT
CASSQGADSPLHF
>NA|TRBV19|NA|TRBJ1-1|15
TGTGCCAGTAGAACGGCAGGAAGAATGAACACTGAAGCTTTCTTT
CASRTAGRMNTEAFF
>NA|TRBV10-1|TRBD1|TRBJ2-2|15
TGCGCCAGCAGTTGGGACAGCAGGGCCCCGTCGGAGCTGTTTTTT
CASSWDSRAPSELFF
>NA|TRBV15|NA|TRBJ2-1|14
TGTGCCACCAGCAATTTTGGACAGAAGAATGAGCAGTTCTTC
CATSNFGQKNEQFF
>NA|TRBV7-2|NA|TRBJ2-7|13
TGTGCCAGCAGCATCAGGGGAGTCTACGAGCAGTACTTC
CASSIRGVYEQYF
>NA|TRBV10-3|TRBD1|TRBJ1-2|13
TGTGCCATCAGGGGGGACAGGAACTATGGCTACACCTTC
CAIRGDRNYGYTF
>NA|TRBV5-1|TRBD2|TRBJ2-1|14
TGCGCCAGCGGAGCGGGGCCTACCTACAATGAGCAGTTCTTC
CASGAGPTYNEQFF
>NA|TRBV27|TRBD1|TRBJ2-7|14
TGTGCCAGCAGTTTAACAGGGGGCGGGAACGAGCAGTACTTC
CASSLTGGGNEQYF
>NA|TRBV25-1|NA|TRBJ2-5|15
TGTGCCAGCAGTGAAGCTGTGGGCAACCAAGAGACCCAGTACTTC
CASSEAVGNQETQYF
>NA|TRBV5-4|TRBD2|TRBJ2-5|15
TGTGCCAGCAGCTTCGGACTAGCGGGAGAAGAGACCCAGTACTTC
CASSFGLAGEETQYF
>once|TRBV5-1|NA|TRBJ1-5|14
TGCGCCAGCAGCTTGGCAGGGGACAATCAGCCCCAGCATTTT
CASSLAGDNQPQHF
>NA|TRBV19|TRBD1|TRBJ1-2|14
TGTGCCAGTAGTCGACAGGGGGTGTCCTATGGCTACACCTTC
CASSRQGVSYGYTF
>once|TRBV5-1|NA|TRBJ1-1|15
TGCGCCAGCAGCTTGGTTGCCGGGGGGAACACTGAAGCTTTCTTT
CASSLVAGGNTEAFF
>NA|TRBV14|NA|TRBJ2-7|12
TGTGCCAGCAGCCAAGAAGCTTACGGGCAGTACTTC
CASSQEAYGQYF
>few|TRBV7-2|NA|TRBJ1-6|14
TGTGCCAGCAGCTCCCAGGCCTATAATTCACCCCTCCACTTT
CASSSQAYNSPLHF
>NA|TRBV2|TRBD1|TRBJ1-5|16
TGTGCCAGCAGTTCTTGGGGACAGGGAGGCGATCAGCCCCAGCATTTT
CASSSWGQGGDQPQHF
>NA|TRBV5-8|TRBD1|TRBJ2-1|15
TGTGCCAGCAGCTTTGGCAGGGGGCCCAACAATGAGCAGTTCTTC
CASSFGRGPNNEQFF
>NA|TRBV6-6|NA|TRBJ1-1|16
TGTGCCATCCAGACAAGGGTCGTGAGGGAAAACACTGAAGCTTTCTTT
CAIQTRVVRENTEAFF
>NA|TRBV7-8|TRBD1|TRBJ2-7|14
TGTGCCAGCAGCCTCCGGGACAGGGAATACGAGCAGTACTTC
CASSLRDREYEQYF
>once|TRBV13|TRBD1|TRBJ2-1|16
TGTGCCAGCAGCCATACAGGGGTTGACTCCTACAATGAGCAGTTCTTC
CASSHTGVDSYNEQFF
>NA|TRBV7-2|TRBD2|TRBJ2-3|17
TGTGCCAGCAGCAGCGTTCGACTAGCGGGGGGGCCGGATACGCAGTATTTT
CASSSVRLAGGPDTQYF
>NA|TRBV6-6|TRBD1|TRBJ1-1|15
TGTGCCAGCAGTCCCACAGGGGTGCTGAACACTGAAGCTTTCTTT
CASSPTGVLNTEAFF
>few|TRBV7-9|TRBD1|TRBJ1-4|14
TGTGCCAGCAGCCATGACAGGGGTTACGAAAAACTGTTTTTT
CASSHDRGYEKLFF
>few|TRBV25-1|TRBD2|TRBJ2-5|17
TGTGCCAGCAGTGAGGAATCATCGGGACTAGAAAGATTTACCCAGTACTTC
CASSEESSGLERFTQYF
>NA|TRBV18|NA|TRBJ2-3|14
TGTGCCAGCTCCTCTGACAGTGGCACAGATACGCAGTATTTT
CASSSDSGTDTQYF
>NA|TRBV19|TRBD1|TRBJ1-3|15
TGTGCCAGTAGTGCGGACAGGGGGCCTGGAAACACCATATATTTT
CASSADRGPGNTIYF
>NA|TRBV5-8|NA|TRBJ2-1|14
TGTGCCAGCAGCTTGGTGGCATACTACAATGAGCAGTTCTTC
CASSLVAYYNEQFF
>NA|TRBV2|TRBD2|TRBJ2-3|13
TGTGCCCCGGGGAGGGCTAGCACAGATACGCAGTATTTT
CAPGRASTDTQYF
>NA|TRBV30|TRBD1|TRBJ2-7|16
TGTGCCTGGAGTGACTTGGGAGGGACAGGGGGTTACGAGCAGTACTTC
CAWSDLGGTGGYEQYF
>few|TRBV12-5|TRBD1|TRBJ1-5|15
TGTGCTAGTGGTTGGAACAGGGGGGGCAATCAGCCCCAGCATTTT
CASGWNRGGNQPQHF
>once|TRBV5-1|TRBD1|TRBJ1-5|15
TGCGCCAGCAGTCCGGGACAGGGGGTAGGCCAGCCCCAGCATTTT
CASSPGQGVGQPQHF
>NA|TRBV5-1|TRBD1|TRBJ2-4|21
TGCGCCATCCGGACAGGGCCGACCAAAAACATTCAGGCACTCTACCGGAACATTCAGTACTTC
CAIRTGPTKNIQALYRNIQYF
>NA|TRBV27|TRBD2|TRBJ2-3|14
TGTGCCAGCAGTCTAGCGGGGAGCACAGATACGCAGTATTTT
CASSLAGSTDTQYF
>once|TRBV19|TRBD1|TRBJ2-2|15
TGTGCCAGTACCACCGGGACAGTTAACACCGGGGAGCTGTTTTTT
CASTTGTVNTGELFF
>NA|TRBV7-2|TRBD1|TRBJ1-6|19
TGTGCCAGCAGCCGACTCACAGGGGGCTTGTGGGACTATAATTCACCCCTCCACTTT
CASSRLTGGLWDYNSPLHF
>once|TRBV11-2|NA|TRBJ1-5|13
TGTGCCAGCAGCCCCGGGAGGAATCAGCCCCAGCATTTT
CASSPGRNQPQHF
>NA|TRBV6-5|TRBD1|TRBJ2-1|16
TGTGCCAGCAGTTCCTCCGGGACAGGGGTATGGAATGAGCAGTTCTTC
CASSSSGTGVWNEQFF
>NA|TRBV6-1|TRBD1|TRBJ1-1|15
TGTGCCAGCAGTGCGGGGACAGGGGGATGGACTGAAGCTTTCTTT
CASSAGTGGWTEAFF
>NA|TRBV11-2|NA|TRBJ2-7|18
TGTGCCAGCAGCAGAATAAGGGGAGGGGACAGGTCGGCTTACGAGCAGTACTTC
CASSRIRGGDRSAYEQYF
>NA|TRBV27|NA|TRBJ2-7|14
TGTGCCAGCAGTTTATTCGGGGGCTCCTACGAGCAGTACTTC
CASSLFGGSYEQYF
>NA|TRBV27|TRBD1|TRBJ1-5|18
TGTGCCAGCAGTTCCTCCCTCCCCGACAGGGATAGCAATCAGCCCCAGCATTTT
CASSSSLPDRDSNQPQHF
>few|TRBV4-2|NA|TRBJ1-1|14
TGTGCCAGCAGCCAAGCGACAGCGTACACTGAAGCTTTCTTT
CASSQATAYTEAFF
>NA|TRBV30|TRBD1|TRBJ1-2|17
TGTGCCTGGAGTGTTCTAGTCCCGGGACAGGGCAACTATGGCTACACCTTC
CAWSVLVPGQGNYGYTF
>NA|TRBV9|NA|TRBJ1-6|17
TGTGCCAGCAGCGCAGGGGCGCGCGGCTCCTATAATTCACCCCTCCACTTT
CASSAGARGSYNSPLHF
>NA|TRBV5-5|TRBD2|TRBJ2-3|16
TGTGCCAGCAGCTTGACCTCTAGCGGGGGTGGAGATACGCAGTATTTT
CASSLTSSGGGDTQYF
>NA|TRBV7-6|TRBD2|TRBJ2-7|16
TGTGCCAGCAGCTTAGGCCCGCAGCGGGAGGGCTACGAGCAGTACTTC
CASSLGPQREGYEQYF
>once|TRBV6-6|TRBD2|TRBJ2-1|13
TGTGCCAGCAGCTCTAGCGGGGGGGGCGAGCAGTTCTTC
CASSSSGGGEQFF
>NA|TRBV11-3|NA|TRBJ1-6|14
TGTGCCAGCAGCGGGGGGGGAGTTGGTTCACCCCTCCACTTT
CASSGGGVGSPLHF
>NA|TRBV5-1|NA|TRBJ1-1|14
TGCGCCAGCAGCTCGGGAGGGCCACAATCTGAAGCTTTCTTT
CASSSGGPQSEAFF
>NA|TRBV11-3|NA|TRBJ1-1|11
TGTGCCAGAGGGGAGAACACTGAAGCTTTCTTT
CARGENTEAFF
>NA|TRBV5-6|TRBD2|TRBJ2-3|16
TGTGCCAGCAGCTCCCCTAGACTAGCGGGGGGGGATACGCAGTATTTT
CASSSPRLAGGDTQYF
>once|TRBV5-1|TRBD2|TRBJ2-3|14
TGCGCCAGCAGCCTGACTAGCCCCCAAGGTACGCAGTATTTT
CASSLTSPQGTQYF